This T cell receptor (beta chain) was captured by sequencing in a study of T-cell reconstitution after alpha-beta-depleted transplantation in children. Unique molecular identifiers were incorporated into the prepared TCRbeta library. MiXCR, run by TCRdb on the PCR reads, gives a single entry per CDR3 protein. Of about 200,000 distinct CDR3 sequences in the sample, more than 12% were seen once. As for this clonotype: One base away lies a much larger clone, so this may be a sequencing read error.

The V end lost 0 bases, the J end lost 7 bases, and 19 bases lay between the germline ends. CDR3 length: 16 amino acids. Looked up from germline, CDR1 is SGHTS and CDR2 is YDEGEE. Sample: PBMCs from the stem cell graft donor, taken from the stem cell graft. This chain joins TRBV5-8 and TRBJ2-5; no clear D gene. This sequence originates from a human donor who donated a stem cell graft to a child with acute lymphoblastic leukemia. CDR3 amino acids: CASSLETERALGTQYF. The DNA of the CDR3 is TGTGCCAGCAGCTTGGAAACCGAACGGGCTTTGGGGACCCAGTACTTC.